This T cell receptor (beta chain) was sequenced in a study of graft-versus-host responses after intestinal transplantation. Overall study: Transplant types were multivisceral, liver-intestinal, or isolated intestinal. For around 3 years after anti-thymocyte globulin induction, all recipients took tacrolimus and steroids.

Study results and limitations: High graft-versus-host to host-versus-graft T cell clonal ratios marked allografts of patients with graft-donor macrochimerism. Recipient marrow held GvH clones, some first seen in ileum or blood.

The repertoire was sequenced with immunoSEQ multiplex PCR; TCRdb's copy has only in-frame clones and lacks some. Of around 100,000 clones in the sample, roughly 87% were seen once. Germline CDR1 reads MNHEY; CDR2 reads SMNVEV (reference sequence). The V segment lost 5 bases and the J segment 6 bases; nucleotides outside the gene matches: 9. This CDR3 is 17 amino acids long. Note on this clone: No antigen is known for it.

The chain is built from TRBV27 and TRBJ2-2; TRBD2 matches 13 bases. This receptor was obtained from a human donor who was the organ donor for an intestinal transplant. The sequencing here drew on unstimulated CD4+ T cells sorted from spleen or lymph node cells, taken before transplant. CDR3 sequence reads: CASSIPMTSGGPGELFF. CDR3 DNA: TGTGCCAGCAGTATACCAATGACTAGCGGGGGGCCCGGGGAGCTGTTTTTT.